These T cell receptor beta chains were read from a single sample in a study of blood T cell repertoires in COVID-19. Produced via immunoSEQ multiplex PCR; TCRdb's table is partial and in-frame only. The data contain about 43,000 clones, approximately 80% of them singletons. Sequenced material: peripheral blood. These receptors were obtained from a woman in her sixties or seventies with acute or convalescent COVID-19. CDR3s include the opening cysteine and the closing phenylalanine or tryptophan. Fields, in order: D gene, clone size, V gene, J gene, CDR3 protein, CDR3 DNA. D genes are given only for firm matches. A clone size is listed for some rows: how often the clone was seen (once, few, many), or a class if it is expanded.

>.|.|TRBV28|TRBJ2-6
CASSVQGYLSGANVLTF
TGTGCCAGCAGTGTACAGGGATACCTCTCTGGGGCCAACGTCCTGACTTTC
>.|.|TRBV6-5|TRBJ1-5
CASSYSRDQPQHF
TGTGCCAGCAGTTACTCCCGGGATCAGCCCCAGCATTTT
>.|.|TRBV11-2|TRBJ2-7
CASSTSFSHEQYF
TGTGCCAGCAGCACCTCCTTTAGCCACGAGCAGTACTTC
>TRBD2|.|TRBV19|TRBJ2-5
CASSTQTGTSGKETQYF
TGTGCCAGTAGTACACAGACCGGGACTAGCGGAAAAGAGACCCAGTACTTC
>TRBD2|.|TRBV7-3|TRBJ2-7
CASARDSGSLEQYF
TGTGCCAGTGCCCGTGATAGCGGGAGCTTGGAGCAGTACTTC
>.|once|TRBV3-1/TRBV3-2|TRBJ1-6
CASRRSGPNSPLHF
TGTGCCAGCCGACGGTCAGGGCCAAATTCACCCCTCCACTTT
>.|.|TRBV3-1/TRBV3-2|TRBJ2-1
CASSISGGVEQFF
TGTGCCAGCAGCATCAGCGGCGGGGTCGAGCAGTTCTTC
>.|.|TRBV7-3|TRBJ1-1
CASSVDMNTEAFF
TGTGCCAGCAGCGTGGACATGAACACTGAAGCTTTCTTT
>.|few|TRBV19|TRBJ2-7
CASSMYSGSYEQYF
TGTGCCAGTAGTATGTATAGCGGATCCTACGAGCAGTACTTC
>TRBD1|.|TRBV30|TRBJ2-6
CAFQTGGFGANVLTF
TGTGCCTTCCAGACAGGGGGGTTTGGGGCCAACGTCCTGACTTTC
>.|few|TRBV30|TRBJ1-5
CAWSRKGNQPQHF
TGTGCCTGGAGCAGGAAGGGCAATCAGCCCCAGCATTTT